Listed here are 18 T cell receptor beta chains from one sample, sequenced in a study of T cell responses to AZD1222 COVID-19 vaccine. The assay was immunoSEQ multiplex PCR, and TCRdb's table has in-frame clones only and misses some. The profile shows some 89,000 clones, 70% to 90% of them singletons. The material sequenced was peripheral blood, taken on day 0 of MenACWY control vaccination. All receptors come from an adult in good health.

The chain is built from TRBV28 and TRBJ2-3; no definite D call. Germline V lookup: CDR1 MDHEN, CDR2 SYDVKM. CDR3 length: 15 residues. The germline V and J ends were trimmed by 8 bases and 1 base, with 16 bases remaining between them. CDR3 in DNA: TGTGCCAGCTGGAGAAGGTCTGGCGGCACAGATACGCAGTATTTT. It specifies CASWRRSGGTDTQYF.

This chain uses TRBV28 with TRBJ1-1; 7 positions agree with TRBD1. CDR1 is MDHEN, CDR2 SYDVKM, per germline. After removal of 5 bases from V and 1 base from J, the junction contained 7 bases not matched to a gene. The CDR3 spans 15 residues. The CDR3: CASSPHRGPNTEAFF. The CDR3 coding sequence is TGTGCCAGCAGTCCTCACAGGGGCCCGAACACTGAAGCTTTCTTT. The variable domain in full, completed from reference TRBV28 and TRBJ1-1, reads DVKVTQSSRYLVKRTGEKVFLECVQDMDHENMFWYRQDPGLGLRLIYFSYDVKMKEKGDIPEGYSVSREKKERFSLILESASTNQTSMYLCASSPHRGPNTEAFFGQGTRLTVV.

The V and J genes are TRBV19 and TRBJ2-2; D possibly corresponds to TRBD1 (6 bases). The V gene's germline CDR1 is LNHDA and CDR2 SQIVND (reference sequence). The V end was cut by 3 bases, the J end by 0 bases, with 11 bases between. The CDR3 has 16 amino acids. The CDR3 region is CASSMSTGSNTGELFF. The CDR3 DNA is TGTGCCAGTAGTATGTCCACAGGGTCGAACACCGGGGAGCTGTTTTTT.

The V gene is TRBV27, the J gene TRBJ2-7; no clear D. V lost 6 bases, J lost 3 bases, and 6 bases lay in between. CDR1 is MNHEY and CDR2 is SMNVEV in the germline V gene (reference sequence). The CDR3 runs to 11 residues. CDR3 bases: TGTGCCAGCAGGCCAAACTACGAGCAGTACTTC. Amino acid sequence: CASRPNYEQYF.

This chain links TRBV11-3 with TRBJ2-1, with D maybe TRBD2 (5 bases). Germline lookup yields CDR1 SGHNT and CDR2 YENEEA. The CDR3 length is 16 residues. The V end lost 5 bases, the J end lost 0 bases, and 14 bases lay between the germline ends. Here the CDR3 reads CASSLAGPISYNEQFF. CDR3 coding DNA: TGTGCCAGCAGCCTAGCTGGGCCTATCTCCTACAATGAGCAGTTCTTC.

V gene TRBV5-1 combines with J gene TRBJ1-2; D possibly corresponds to TRBD1 (5 bases). V was cut by 7 bases and J by 5 bases, with 9 bases left in between. Germline V gene sequence: CDR1 SGHRS, CDR2 YFSETQ. CDR3 length: 11 residues. The CDR3 reads CASSEGYGYTF. CDR3 sequence (DNA): TGCGCCAGCTCTGAGGGGTATGGCTACACCTTC.

The CDR3 reads CSAAGPHEQYF. The CDR3 DNA reads TGCAGTGCTGCGGGGCCCCACGAGCAGTACTTC. This chain connects TRBV20-1 to TRBJ2-7; a weak D match, TRBD2 (6 bases). The CDR3 loop spans 11 amino acids. Per germline, CDR1 DFQATT and CDR2 SNEGSKA (reference sequence). V was clipped by 5 bases and J by 5 bases, with 10 bases between them.

This chain joins TRBV6-2 or TRBV6-3 and TRBJ1-5; the D gene is possibly TRBD1 (6 bases). Per germline, CDR1 MNHEY and CDR2 SVGEGT. V was pared by 2 bases and J by 12 bases, with 8 bases between. The CDR3 runs to 11 residues. The CDR3 nucleotides are TGTGCCAGCAGTTACAGGGACATCCAGCATTTT. Protein sequence: CASSYRDIQHF.

This chain uses TRBV19 with TRBJ2-6, with 7 bases that match TRBD1. Germline V gene sequence: CDR1 LNHDA, CDR2 SQIVND (reference sequence). This CDR3 region has 17 residues. With V trimmed by 7 bases and J by 2 bases, 11 bases remained unmatched. The CDR3 here is CASMWDSEETGANVLTF. CDR3 bases: TGTGCCAGTATGTGGGACAGCGAGGAAACTGGGGCCAACGTCCTGACTTTC.

The chain has TRBV28 and TRBJ1-4; D not resolved. Germline lookup yields CDR1 MDHEN and CDR2 SYDVKM. Trimming pared 2 bases from V and 4 bases from J, leaving 8 bases between. The CDR3 extends over 14 amino acids. The CDR3 DNA follows: TGTGCCAGCAGTTTACACCAGGTTAATGAAAAACTGTTTTTT. It is translated as CASSLHQVNEKLFF.

The CDR3 DNA sequence: TGTGCCAGCTCACCAAGGTCCGGGACGGGCCTTTACGAGCAGTACTTC. This gives the protein CASSPRSGTGLYEQYF. This chain links TRBV18 with TRBJ2-7; tentatively, D is TRBD1 or TRBD2 (5 bases each). The CDR3 has 16 residues. Germline values: CDR1 KGHSH, CDR2 LQKENI. Deletions cut 2 bases from V and 4 bases from J, with 18 bases between. The variable domain in full, with the rest retrieved from reference TRBV18 and TRBJ2-7, is NAGVMQNPRHLVRRRGQEARLRCSPMKGHSHVYWYRQLPEEGLKFMVYLQKENIIDESGMPKERFSAEFPKEGPSILRIQQVVRGDSAAYFCASSPRSGTGLYEQYFGPGTRLTVT.

The chain is built from TRBV30 and TRBJ2-5; 9 nucleotides line up with TRBD2. Germline V gives CDR1 GTSNPN, CDR2 SVGIG (reference sequence). The CDR3 sequence is 14 residues long. The V and J ends lost 4 bases and 0 bases, in that order; junction bases with no gene match: 3. Written as DNA, the CDR3 is TGTGCCTGGATGGCTAGCGGGAACCAAGAGACCCAGTACTTC. It codes for CAWMASGNQETQYF.

This clone was counted only a few times. The CDR3 loop reads CASSPPGEGVQPQHF. CDR3 bases: TGTGCCAGCTCACCACCGGGGGAGGGTGTTCAGCCCCAGCATTTT. The chain combines TRBV18 with TRBJ1-5, with D maybe TRBD1 (5 bases). CDR1 is KGHSH, CDR2 LQKENI, per germline. The germline V and J ends were trimmed by 0 bases and 6 bases, with 12 bases remaining between them. This CDR3 comprises 15 residues. The full variable domain, rest sourced from reference TRBV18 and TRBJ1-5, is NAGVMQNPRHLVRRRGQEARLRCSPMKGHSHVYWYRQLPEEGLKFMVYLQKENIIDESGMPKERFSAEFPKEGPSILRIQQVVRGDSAAYFCASSPPGEGVQPQHFGDGTRLSIL.

This clone was counted only a few times. The V gene is TRBV6-5, the J gene TRBJ1-5; no reliable D call. Germline V CDR1 and CDR2: MNHEY, SVGAGI. This CDR3 contains 16 residues. The V gene lost 0 bases and the J gene lost 0 bases, with 9 bases spanning the gap. Written as DNA, the CDR3 is TGTGCCAGCAGTTACTCTCGAGAGGTTAGCAATCAGCCCCAGCATTTT. Translated: CASSYSREVSNQPQHF.

The chain links TRBV9 to TRBJ2-3; 8 nucleotides line up with TRBD2. CDR1 is SGDLS and CDR2 is YYNGEE in the germline V gene. After removal of 4 bases from V and 4 bases from J, the junction contained 8 bases not matched to a gene. The CDR3 sequence is 15 residues long. The CDR3 protein is CASSRGSGSSDTQYF. CDR3 nucleotide sequence: TGTGCCAGCAGCAGGGGGAGCGGGAGTTCAGATACGCAGTATTTT. Based on the CDR3 plus reference TRBV9 and TRBJ2-3, the full variable domain is DSGVTQTPKHLITATGQRVTLRCSPRSGDLSVYWYQQSLDQGLQFLIQYYNGEERAKGNILERFSAQQFPDLHSELNLSSLELGDSALYFCASSRGSGSSDTQYFGPGTRLTVL.

The V gene is TRBV28, the J gene TRBJ2-7; D perhaps matches TRBD1 (7 bases). Germline CDR1 reads MDHEN; CDR2 reads SYDVKM. The CDR3 is 12 amino acids. This CDR3 reads CASSSGDSLLRV. Written as DNA, the CDR3 is TGTGCCAGCAGTTCGGGGGACAGTCTTCTACGGGTC.

The genes are TRBV18 and TRBJ2-7, with D perhaps TRBD1 (5 bases). The CDR3 is 15 residues long. The germline CDR1 and CDR2 sequences are KGHSH and LQKENI. The V end lost 3 bases, the J end lost 2 bases, and 14 bases lay between the germline ends. In nucleotides, the CDR3 is TGTGCCAGCTCACCTAACTTAGACAGCACCTACGAGCAGTACTTC. This encodes CASSPNLDSTYEQYF.

A single count supports this clone. The V gene is TRBV6-2 or TRBV6-3, the J gene TRBJ2-1; D unresolved. Trimming left V 5 bases short and J 4 bases short, with 15 bases between. CDR1 and CDR2 (germline): MNHEY, SVGEGT. The CDR3 length is 15 residues. CDR3 loop: CASSILSGPYNEQFF. CDR3 sequence (DNA): TGTGCCAGCAGTATTCTAAGTGGGCCATACAATGAGCAGTTCTTC.